The rows below give T cell receptor beta chains drawn from one sample of a study of lymphopenia after photon versus proton radiotherapy. Produced via immunoSEQ multiplex PCR; TCRdb's table is partial and in-frame only. The sample holds 50,000 to 60,000 clones, roughly 90% seen once. The sequenced sample was peripheral blood, obtained from a patient treated with photon-based radiotherapy. The origin of the receptors is a woman between 40 and 55 years old with cholangiocarcinoma. Both conserved end residues are trimmed from each CDR3.

>TRBJ1-5|TRBV15
ATSRDSNTGTGAQPQH
>TRBJ1-5|TRBV5-1
ASSLGGSNQPQH
>TRBJ1-3|TRBV5-1
ASSPTGSGNTIY
>TRBJ2-5|TRBV7-9
ASSLGQGVKETQY
>TRBJ1-6|TRBV19
ASSLGYNSPLH
>TRBJ1-6|TRBV7-2
ASSLSTGQPNNSPLH
>TRBJ2-3|TRBV25-1
ASTKTGGSHTQY
>TRBJ2-7|TRBV29-1
SVEGGSEQY
>TRBJ1-1|TRBV30
AWTRTSRGNTEAF
>TRBJ1-1|TRBV7-9
ASSSRPGPTNTEAF
>TRBJ1-1|TRBV11-2
ASSSLRGFWTEAF
>TRBJ1-1|TRBV28
ASSSVQGFGNTEAF
>TRBJ2-5|TRBV7-7
ASSLGDRGREETQY
>TRBJ1-3|TRBV6-1
ASSEGQAGNTIY
>TRBJ1-2|TRBV11-2
ASSLDPQSGYT
>TRBJ2-5|TRBV11-2
ASSLATGVETQY
>TRBJ2-5|TRBV10-2
ASISGTPGTQY
>TRBJ2-3|TRBV11-2
ASSPRTGTDTQY
>TRBJ2-2|TRBV27
ASSPSNTGELF
>TRBJ2-7|TRBV9
ASSVATGGYEQY
>TRBJ1-5|TRBV9
ASSVDPGAPQPQH
>TRBJ1-1|TRBV7-9
ASSLVSTGNTEAF
>TRBJ2-6|TRBV7-2
ASSPGDPGSGANVLT
>TRBJ1-3|TRBV28
ATERGDTIY
>TRBJ1-1|TRBV7-3
ASSSQGDRYTEAF
>TRBJ2-3|TRBV28
ASSEWTSGKGTDTQY